This is a list of T cell receptor beta chains from one sample in a study of T cells in localized non-small cell lung cancer. Libraries were prepared by immunoSEQ multiplex PCR; TCRdb keeps only in-frame clonotypes and omits some of them. This table holds tens of thousands of clones, around 84% found once. The sequencing used peripheral blood, collected before any cancer treatment. The receptors derive from a male donor aged 60 or over with stage II squamous cell lung carcinoma. Each CDR3 is given with its conserved first and last residue. The D gene is left open where the match is weak. Clone sizes are given selectively: once, few, many, or a class where the clone is expanded.

size	V	length	J	D	CDR3	DNA
NA	TRBV4-1	15	TRBJ2-7	NA	CASSQGVQGSYEQYF	TGCGCCAGCAGCCAAGGGGTTCAGGGCTCCTACGAGCAGTACTTC
NA	TRBV10-3	13	TRBJ1-1	NA	CAIEGAKNTEAFF	TGTGCCATCGAAGGGGCGAAGAACACTGAAGCTTTCTTT
NA	TRBV23-1	13	TRBJ2-1	NA	CARWGGLHNEQFF	TGCGCCCGATGGGGGGGGCTACACAATGAGCAGTTCTTC
NA	TRBV30	15	TRBJ2-3	TRBD2	CAWSQGSGSGDTQYF	TGTGCCTGGAGTCAAGGTAGCGGGAGTGGAGATACGCAGTATTTT
NA	TRBV5-5	17	TRBJ2-5	NA	CASSSLGSGHLGETQYF	TGTGCCAGCAGCTCTCTAGGATCGGGACATCTAGGGGAGACCCAGTACTTC
medium-sized	TRBV5-1	16	TRBJ1-1	NA	CASSLQGGRWNTEAFF	TGCGCCAGCAGCTTGCAAGGAGGGAGGTGGAACACTGAAGCTTTCTTT
NA	TRBV7-2	16	TRBJ2-6	NA	CASSLARLTGGNVLTF	TGTGCCAGCAGCTTAGCCCGCCTCACCGGTGGCAACGTCCTGACTTTC
NA	TRBV5-5	13	TRBJ2-7	NA	CASSLFQGHEQYF	TGTGCCAGCAGCTTGTTCCAGGGCCACGAGCAGTACTTC
NA	TRBV30	16	TRBJ1-1	NA	CAWSRPGLSRAREAFF	TGTGCCTGGAGTAGACCTGGGTTAAGTCGCGCAAGGGAAGCTTTCTTT
NA	TRBV5-6	18	TRBJ2-7	TRBD2	CASSPQGPTSVTSLEQYF	TGTGCCAGCAGTCCGCAGGGCCCCACTAGCGTCACCTCCCTCGAGCAGTACTTC
once	TRBV25-1	15	TRBJ1-1	TRBD1	CASRRPGQGSTEAFF	TGTGCCAGCAGGCGCCCGGGACAGGGGAGCACTGAAGCTTTCTTT
NA	TRBV28	19	TRBJ1-6	NA	CASSLLRQGDVIVDSPLHF	TGTGCCAGCAGTTTATTGCGGCAGGGAGACGTTATTGTGGATTCACCCCTCCACTTT
NA	TRBV6-1	18	TRBJ1-5	NA	CASSESGAGGYSNQPQHF	TGTGCCAGCAGTGAATCAGGCGCCGGGGGTTATAGCAATCAGCCCCAGCATTTT
NA	TRBV7-2	18	TRBJ2-7	TRBD2	CASSPQGPTSVTSLEQYF	TGTGCCAGCAGTCCGCAGGGCCCCACTAGCGTCACCTCCCTCGAGCAGTACTTC
NA	TRBV6-6	13	TRBJ2-7	NA	CASSYSDNSEQYF	TGTGCCAGCAGTTACTCGGACAACTCCGAGCAGTACTTC
NA	TRBV30	13	TRBJ1-1	NA	CAWSVLRATEAFF	TGTGCCTGGAGTGTACTCAGGGCAACTGAAGCTTTCTTT
NA	TRBV5-1	18	TRBJ2-2	TRBD1	CASSLTLTGQGNTGELFF	TGCGCCAGCAGCTTGACACTTACGGGACAGGGGAACACCGGGGAGCTGTTTTTT
once	TRBV18	14	TRBJ1-2	NA	CASSPPAGFYGYTF	TGTGCCAGCTCACCACCAGCGGGATTCTATGGCTACACCTTC
once	TRBV10-3	14	TRBJ1-4	NA	CAISGGLTNEKLFF	TGTGCCATCAGTGGGGGGCTGACTAATGAAAAACTGTTTTTT
NA	TRBV29-1	15	TRBJ1-1	NA	CSARGGGGGGTEAFF	TGCAGCGCCCGAGGTGGGGGAGGTGGTGGTACTGAAGCTTTCTTT
NA	TRBV6-1	13	TRBJ1-2	NA	CASSGSGAGGYTF	TGTGCCAGCAGTGGCTCAGGGGCTGGGGGCTACACCTTC
few	TRBV9	15	TRBJ2-1	TRBD2	CASNLAGGPHNEQFF	TGTGCCAGCAACCTAGCGGGGGGGCCCCACAATGAGCAGTTCTTC
NA	TRBV6-1	13	TRBJ2-2	NA	CASSSTSTGELFF	TGTGCCAGCAGTTCTACCTCCACCGGGGAGCTGTTTTTT
NA	TRBV9	13	TRBJ2-7	TRBD1	CASSVSQGAGQYF	TGTGCCAGCAGCGTTTCACAGGGGGCGGGGCAGTACTTC
NA	TRBV5-5	16	TRBJ1-4	NA	CASSLVGGSGNEKLFF	TGTGCCAGCAGCTTGGTCGGGGGCTCGGGTAATGAAAAACTGTTTTTT
NA	TRBV2	15	TRBJ1-2	TRBD1	CASSARQGSNYGYTF	TGTGCCAGCAGTGCCAGACAGGGTTCCAACTATGGCTACACCTTC